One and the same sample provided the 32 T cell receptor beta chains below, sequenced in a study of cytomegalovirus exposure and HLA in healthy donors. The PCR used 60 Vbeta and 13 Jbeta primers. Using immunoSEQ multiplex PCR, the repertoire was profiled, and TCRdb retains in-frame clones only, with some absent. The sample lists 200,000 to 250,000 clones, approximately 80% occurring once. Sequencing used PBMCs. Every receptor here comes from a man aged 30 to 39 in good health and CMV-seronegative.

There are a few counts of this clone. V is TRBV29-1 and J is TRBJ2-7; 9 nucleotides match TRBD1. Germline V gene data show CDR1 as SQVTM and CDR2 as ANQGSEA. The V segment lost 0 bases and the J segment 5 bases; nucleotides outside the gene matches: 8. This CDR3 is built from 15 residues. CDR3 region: CSVEDRTGAVNEQYF. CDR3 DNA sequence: TGCAGCGTTGAAGATCGGACAGGGGCAGTGAACGAGCAGTACTTC.

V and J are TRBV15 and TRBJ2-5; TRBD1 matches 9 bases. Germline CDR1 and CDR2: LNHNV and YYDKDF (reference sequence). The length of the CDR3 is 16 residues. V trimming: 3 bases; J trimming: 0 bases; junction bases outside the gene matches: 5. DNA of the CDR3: TGTGCCACCAGCAGGGGGACAGGGAGTGACCAAGAGACCCAGTACTTC. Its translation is CATSRGTGSDQETQYF.

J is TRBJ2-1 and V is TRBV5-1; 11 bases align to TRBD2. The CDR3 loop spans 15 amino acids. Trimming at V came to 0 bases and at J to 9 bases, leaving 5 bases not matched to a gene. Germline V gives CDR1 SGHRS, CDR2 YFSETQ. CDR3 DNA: TGCGCCAGCAGCTTGGATAGCGGGGGGGCCGGTGAGCAGTTCTTC. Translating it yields CASSLDSGGAGEQFF.

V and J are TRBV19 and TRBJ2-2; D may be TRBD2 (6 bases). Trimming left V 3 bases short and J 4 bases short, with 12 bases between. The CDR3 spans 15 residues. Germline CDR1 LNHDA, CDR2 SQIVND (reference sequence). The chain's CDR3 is CASSMLGGSTGELFF. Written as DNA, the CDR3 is TGTGCCAGTAGTATGCTTGGGGGGTCCACCGGGGAGCTGTTTTTT.

The CDR3 DNA reads TGTGCCACCCGGGGGGGGGCGACCTACGAGCAGTACTTC. It encodes CATRGGATYEQYF. The chain links TRBV7-9 to TRBJ2-7, with 8 bases matching TRBD2. Germline V gene data show CDR1 as SEHNR and CDR2 as FQNEAQ (reference sequence). The CDR3 extends over 13 amino acids. V trimming: 10 bases; J trimming: 2 bases; junction bases outside the gene matches: 7. The complete variable domain, with remaining parts taken from reference TRBV7-9 and TRBJ2-7, reads DTGVSQNPRHKITKRGQNVTFRCDPISEHNRLYWYRQTLGQGPEFLTYFQNEAQLEKSRLLSDRFSAERPKGSFSTLEIQRTEQGDSAMYLCATRGGATYEQYFGPGTRLTVT.

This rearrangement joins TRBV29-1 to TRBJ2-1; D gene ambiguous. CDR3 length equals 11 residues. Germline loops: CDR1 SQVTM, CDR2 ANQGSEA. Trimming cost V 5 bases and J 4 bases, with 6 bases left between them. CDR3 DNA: TGCAGCGTTCGTAGTTACAATGAGCAGTTCTTC. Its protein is CSVRSYNEQFF.

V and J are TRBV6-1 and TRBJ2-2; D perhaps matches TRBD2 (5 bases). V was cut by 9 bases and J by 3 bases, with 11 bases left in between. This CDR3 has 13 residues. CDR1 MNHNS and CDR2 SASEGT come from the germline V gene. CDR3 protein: CASIDYYTGELFF. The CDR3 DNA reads TGTGCCAGTATAGACTACTACACCGGGGAGCTGTTTTTT.

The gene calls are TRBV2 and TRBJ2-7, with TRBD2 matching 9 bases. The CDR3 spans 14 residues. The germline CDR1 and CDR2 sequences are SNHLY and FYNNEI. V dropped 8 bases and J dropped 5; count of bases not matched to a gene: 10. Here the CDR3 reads CASSQIAGADEQYF. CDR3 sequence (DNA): TGTGCCAGCTCACAAATAGCGGGGGCCGACGAGCAGTACTTC.

CDR3 loop: CATSRGISGGLTNTGELFF. DNA for the CDR3: TGTGCCACCAGCAGGGGGATTAGCGGGGGGCTAACGAACACCGGGGAGCTGTTTTTT. The rearrangement links TRBV15 to TRBJ2-2; 10 bases align to TRBD2. The CDR3 totals 19 residues. Losses at the gene ends were 3 bases for V and 0 bases for J; bases not matched to a gene: 10. Germline CDR1 LNHNV, CDR2 YYDKDF (reference sequence).

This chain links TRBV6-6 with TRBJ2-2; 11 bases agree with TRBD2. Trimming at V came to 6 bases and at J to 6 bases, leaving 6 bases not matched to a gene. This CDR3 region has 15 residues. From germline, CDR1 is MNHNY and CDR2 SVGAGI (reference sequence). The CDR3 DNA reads TGTGCCAGCAGACGCGGGACTAGCGGCCCCGGGGAGCTGTTTTTT. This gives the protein CASRRGTSGPGELFF.

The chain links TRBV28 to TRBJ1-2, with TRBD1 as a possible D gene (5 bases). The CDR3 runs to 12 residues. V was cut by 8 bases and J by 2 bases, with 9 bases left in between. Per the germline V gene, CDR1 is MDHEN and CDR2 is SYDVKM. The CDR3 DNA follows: TGTGCCAGCCTGGGGCTAAACTATGGCTACACCTTC. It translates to CASLGLNYGYTF.

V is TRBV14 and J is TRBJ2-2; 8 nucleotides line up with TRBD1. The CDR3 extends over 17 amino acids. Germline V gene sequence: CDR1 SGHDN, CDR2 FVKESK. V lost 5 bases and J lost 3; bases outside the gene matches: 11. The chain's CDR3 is CASSVRYGTGDTGELFF. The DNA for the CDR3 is TGTGCCAGCAGCGTGAGGTACGGGACAGGAGACACCGGGGAGCTGTTTTTT.

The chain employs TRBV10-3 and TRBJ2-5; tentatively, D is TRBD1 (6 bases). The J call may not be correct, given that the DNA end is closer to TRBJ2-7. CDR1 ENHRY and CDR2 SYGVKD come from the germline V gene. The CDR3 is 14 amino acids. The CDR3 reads CAISELSTGYEQYF. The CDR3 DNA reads TGTGCCATCAGTGAGTTGTCGACAGGCTACGAGCAGTACTTC.

This chain's CDR3 is CASSKQGANTEAFF. In DNA form, the CDR3 reads TGTGCCAGCAGTAAACAGGGGGCGAACACTGAAGCTTTCTTT. The V call is TRBV28, the J call TRBJ1-1, with TRBD1 matching 9 bases. CDR3 length: 14 amino acids. Germline lookup yields CDR1 MDHEN and CDR2 SYDVKM. V dropped 5 bases and J dropped 1; count of bases not matched to a gene: 2. Full variable domain (rest looked up from reference TRBV28 and TRBJ1-1): DVKVTQSSRYLVKRTGEKVFLECVQDMDHENMFWYRQDPGLGLRLIYFSYDVKMKEKGDIPEGYSVSREKKERFSLILESASTNQTSMYLCASSKQGANTEAFFGQGTRLTVV.

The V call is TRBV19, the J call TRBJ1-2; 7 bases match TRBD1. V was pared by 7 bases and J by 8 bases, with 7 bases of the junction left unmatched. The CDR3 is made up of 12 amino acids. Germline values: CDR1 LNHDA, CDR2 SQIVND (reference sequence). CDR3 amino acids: CASKPGGGGYTF. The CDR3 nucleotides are TGTGCCAGTAAACCAGGGGGAGGCGGCTACACCTTC.

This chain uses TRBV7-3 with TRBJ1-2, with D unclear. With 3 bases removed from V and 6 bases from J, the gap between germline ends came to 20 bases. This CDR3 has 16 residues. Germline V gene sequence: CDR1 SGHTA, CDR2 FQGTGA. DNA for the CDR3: TGTGCCAGCAGCTTCCACCCCGTATGGCTCCTTAATGGCTACACCTTC. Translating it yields CASSFHPVWLLNGYTF.

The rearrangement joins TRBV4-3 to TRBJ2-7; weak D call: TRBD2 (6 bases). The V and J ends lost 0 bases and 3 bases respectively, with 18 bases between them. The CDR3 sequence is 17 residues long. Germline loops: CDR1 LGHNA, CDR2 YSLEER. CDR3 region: CASSQDRAAGAGYEQYF. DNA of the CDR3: TGCGCCAGCAGCCAAGATAGGGCAGCGGGCGCGGGCTACGAGCAGTACTTC.

The CDR3 DNA is TGTGCCAGTAGTAAAGCGGGGTGGGGAGATACGCAGTATTTT. The encoded protein is CASSKAGWGDTQYF. The chain combines TRBV19 with TRBJ2-3, with 7 bases that match TRBD2. CDR3 length equals 14 residues. Unmatched junction bases numbered 6, after V lost 4 bases and J lost 5 bases. Germline V gives CDR1 LNHDA, CDR2 SQIVND (reference sequence).

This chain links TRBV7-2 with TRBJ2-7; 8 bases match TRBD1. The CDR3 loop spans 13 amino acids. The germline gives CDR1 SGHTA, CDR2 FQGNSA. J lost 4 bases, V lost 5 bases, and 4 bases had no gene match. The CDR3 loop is CASSPTGGYEQYF. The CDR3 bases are TGTGCCAGCAGCCCCACAGGGGGTTACGAGCAGTACTTC.

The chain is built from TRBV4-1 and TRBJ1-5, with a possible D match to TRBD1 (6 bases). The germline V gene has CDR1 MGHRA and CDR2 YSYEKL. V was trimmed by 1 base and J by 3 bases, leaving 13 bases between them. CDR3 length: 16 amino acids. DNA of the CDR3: TGCGCCAGCAGCCAAGGGTCAGGGGAGACCAATCAGCCCCAGCATTTT. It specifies CASSQGSGETNQPQHF.

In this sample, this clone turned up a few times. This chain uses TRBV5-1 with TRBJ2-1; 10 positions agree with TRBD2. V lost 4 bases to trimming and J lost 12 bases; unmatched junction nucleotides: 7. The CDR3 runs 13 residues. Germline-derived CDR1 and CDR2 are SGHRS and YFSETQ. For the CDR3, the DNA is TGCGCCAGCAGCGGGGGACTAGCGTACCGGCAGTTCTTC. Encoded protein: CASSGGLAYRQFF.

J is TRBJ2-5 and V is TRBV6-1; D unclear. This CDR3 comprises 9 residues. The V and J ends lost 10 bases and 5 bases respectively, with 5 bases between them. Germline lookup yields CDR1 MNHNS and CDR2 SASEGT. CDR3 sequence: CATRETQYF. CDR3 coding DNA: TGTGCCACCCGGGAGACCCAGTACTTC.

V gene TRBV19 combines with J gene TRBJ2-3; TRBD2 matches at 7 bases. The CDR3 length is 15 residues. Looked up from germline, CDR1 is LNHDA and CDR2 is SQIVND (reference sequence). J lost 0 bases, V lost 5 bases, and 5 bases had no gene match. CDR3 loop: CASSLGGSSTDTQYF. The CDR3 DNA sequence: TGTGCCAGTAGTCTTGGCGGGAGCAGCACAGATACGCAGTATTTT.

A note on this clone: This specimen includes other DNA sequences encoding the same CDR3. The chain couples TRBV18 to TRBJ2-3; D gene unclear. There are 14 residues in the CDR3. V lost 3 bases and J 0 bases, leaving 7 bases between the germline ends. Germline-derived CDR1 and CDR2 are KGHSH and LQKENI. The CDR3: CASSPRGSTDTQYF. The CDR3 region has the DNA TGTGCCAGCTCACCCCGAGGTAGCACAGATACGCAGTATTTT.

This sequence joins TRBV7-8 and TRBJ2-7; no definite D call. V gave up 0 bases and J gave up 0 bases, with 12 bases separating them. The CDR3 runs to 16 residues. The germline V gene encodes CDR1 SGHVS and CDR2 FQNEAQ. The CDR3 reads CASSLARRFGSYEQYF. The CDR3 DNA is TGTGCCAGCAGCTTAGCGCGCAGGTTCGGCTCCTACGAGCAGTACTTC.

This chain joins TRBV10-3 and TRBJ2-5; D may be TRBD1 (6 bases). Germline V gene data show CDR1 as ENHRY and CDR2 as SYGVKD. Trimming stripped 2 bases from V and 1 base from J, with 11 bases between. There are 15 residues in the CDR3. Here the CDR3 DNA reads TGTGCCATCAGTGAGAATGGGGACATCCAAGAGACCCAGTACTTC. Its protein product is CAISENGDIQETQYF.

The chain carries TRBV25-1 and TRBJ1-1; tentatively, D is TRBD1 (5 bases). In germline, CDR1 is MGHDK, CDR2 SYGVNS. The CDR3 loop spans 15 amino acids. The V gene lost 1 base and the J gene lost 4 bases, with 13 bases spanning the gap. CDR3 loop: CASSEWGGLGTEAFF. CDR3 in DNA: TGTGCCAGCAGTGAATGGGGGGGTTTGGGCACTGAAGCTTTCTTT.

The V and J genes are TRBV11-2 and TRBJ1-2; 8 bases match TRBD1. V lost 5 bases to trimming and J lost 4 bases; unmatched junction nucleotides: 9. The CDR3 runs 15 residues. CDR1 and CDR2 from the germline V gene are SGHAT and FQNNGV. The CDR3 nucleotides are TGTGCCAGCAGCCGAGGGACAGGAAGTAGCTATGGCTACACCTTC. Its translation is CASSRGTGSSYGYTF.

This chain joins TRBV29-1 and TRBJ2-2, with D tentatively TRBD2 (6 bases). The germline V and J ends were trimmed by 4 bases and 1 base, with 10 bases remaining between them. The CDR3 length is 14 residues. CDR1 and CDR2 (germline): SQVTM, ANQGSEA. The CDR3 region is CSVVRGGNTGELFF. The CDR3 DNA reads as TGCAGCGTTGTAAGGGGAGGGAACACCGGGGAGCTGTTTTTT.

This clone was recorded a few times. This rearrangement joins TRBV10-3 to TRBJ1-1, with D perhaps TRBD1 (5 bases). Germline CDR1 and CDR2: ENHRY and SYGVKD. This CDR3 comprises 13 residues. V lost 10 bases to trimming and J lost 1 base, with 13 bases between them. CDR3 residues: CATTGTANTEAFF. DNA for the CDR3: TGTGCCACCACCGGGACTGCGAACACTGAAGCTTTCTTT.

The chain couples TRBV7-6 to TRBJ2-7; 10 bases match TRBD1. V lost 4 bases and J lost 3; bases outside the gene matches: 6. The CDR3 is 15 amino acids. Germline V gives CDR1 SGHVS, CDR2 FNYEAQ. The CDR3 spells CASSYRQGAVYEQYF. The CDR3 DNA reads TGTGCCAGCAGCTATCGACAGGGGGCGGTCTACGAGCAGTACTTC.

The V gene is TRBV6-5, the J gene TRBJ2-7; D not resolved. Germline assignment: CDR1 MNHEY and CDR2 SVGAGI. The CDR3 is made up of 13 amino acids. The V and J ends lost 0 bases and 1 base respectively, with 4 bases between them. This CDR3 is CASSYSESYEQYF. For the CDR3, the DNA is TGTGCCAGCAGTTACTCAGAGTCCTACGAGCAGTACTTC.